One sample yielded the 3 T cell receptor beta chains listed below, sequenced in a study of cytomegalovirus exposure and HLA in healthy donors. The PCR ran on 60 Vbeta and 13 Jbeta primers. Assay used: immunoSEQ multiplex PCR; TCRdb lists only in-frame clones, some missing. The data contain roughly 160,000 clones, 75% of them singletons. Sequenced input: PBMCs. The source is a female donor in good health and CMV-seronegative.

The V call is TRBV30, the J call TRBJ2-7, with 8 bases fitting TRBD1. Losses at the gene ends were 5 bases for V and 4 bases for J; bases not matched to a gene: 16. CDR3 length: 16 residues. The germline V gene has CDR1 GTSNPN and CDR2 SVGIG (reference sequence). CDR3 sequence: CAWGSPSGGRVYEQYF. The CDR3 DNA is TGTGCCTGGGGCTCGCCGTCAGGGGGCAGAGTATACGAGCAGTACTTC.

The chain is built from TRBV28 and TRBJ2-7; weak D call: TRBD2 (5 bases). The CDR3 consists of 14 residues. Between the trimmed V and J ends, which lost 6 bases and 5 bases, there was a span of 17 bases. The germline V gene has CDR1 MDHEN and CDR2 SYDVKM. This CDR3 reads CASRSGYTYNEQYF. The CDR3 nucleotides read TGTGCCAGCAGATCGGGGTATACTTACAACGAGCAGTACTTC.

This clone appeared once. The chain recombines TRBV20-1 with TRBJ2-5; D is possibly TRBD1 (5 bases). This CDR3 has 10 amino acids. Trimming cost V 5 bases and J 10 bases, with 11 bases left between them. The germline CDR1 and CDR2 sequences are DFQATT and SNEGSKA (reference sequence). CDR3 region: CSAEGAVQYF. The DNA for the CDR3 is TGCAGTGCTGAAGGGGCCGTCCAGTACTTC.